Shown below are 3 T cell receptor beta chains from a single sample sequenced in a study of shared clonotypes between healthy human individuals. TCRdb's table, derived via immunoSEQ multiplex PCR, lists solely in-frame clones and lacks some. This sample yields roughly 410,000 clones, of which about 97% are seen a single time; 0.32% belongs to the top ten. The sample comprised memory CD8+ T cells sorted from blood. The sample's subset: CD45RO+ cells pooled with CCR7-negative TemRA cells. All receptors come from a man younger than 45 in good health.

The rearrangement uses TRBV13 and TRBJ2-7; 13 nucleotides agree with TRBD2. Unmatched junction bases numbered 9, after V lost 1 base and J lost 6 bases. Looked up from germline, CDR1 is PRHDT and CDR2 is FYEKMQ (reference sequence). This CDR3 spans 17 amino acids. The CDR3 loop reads CASSLEAFGLAGAEQYF. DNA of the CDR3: TGTGCCAGCAGCTTAGAGGCTTTTGGACTAGCGGGAGCCGAGCAGTACTTC. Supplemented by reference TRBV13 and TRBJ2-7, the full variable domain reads AAGVIQSPRHLIKEKRETATLKCYPIPRHDTVYWYQQGPGQDPQFLISFYEKMQSDKGSIPDRFSAQQFSDYHSELNMSSLELGDSALYFCASSLEAFGLAGAEQYFGPGTRLTVT.

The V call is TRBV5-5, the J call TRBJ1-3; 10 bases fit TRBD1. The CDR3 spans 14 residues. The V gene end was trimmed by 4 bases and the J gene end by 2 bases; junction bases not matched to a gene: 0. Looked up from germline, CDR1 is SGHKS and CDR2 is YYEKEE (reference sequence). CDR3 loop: CASSGQGAGNTIYF. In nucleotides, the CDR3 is TGTGCCAGCAGCGGACAGGGGGCTGGAAACACCATATATTTT.

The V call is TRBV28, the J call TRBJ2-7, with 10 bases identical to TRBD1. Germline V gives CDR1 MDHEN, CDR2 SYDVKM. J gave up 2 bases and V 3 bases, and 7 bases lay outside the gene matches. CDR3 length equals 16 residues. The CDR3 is CASSLTGGMFPYEQYF. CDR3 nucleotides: TGTGCCAGCAGTTTGACAGGGGGCATGTTCCCCTACGAGCAGTACTTC. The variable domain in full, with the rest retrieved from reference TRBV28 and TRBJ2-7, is DVKVTQSSRYLVKRTGEKVFLECVQDMDHENMFWYRQDPGLGLRLIYFSYDVKMKEKGDIPEGYSVSREKKERFSLILESASTNQTSMYLCASSLTGGMFPYEQYFGPGTRLTVT.